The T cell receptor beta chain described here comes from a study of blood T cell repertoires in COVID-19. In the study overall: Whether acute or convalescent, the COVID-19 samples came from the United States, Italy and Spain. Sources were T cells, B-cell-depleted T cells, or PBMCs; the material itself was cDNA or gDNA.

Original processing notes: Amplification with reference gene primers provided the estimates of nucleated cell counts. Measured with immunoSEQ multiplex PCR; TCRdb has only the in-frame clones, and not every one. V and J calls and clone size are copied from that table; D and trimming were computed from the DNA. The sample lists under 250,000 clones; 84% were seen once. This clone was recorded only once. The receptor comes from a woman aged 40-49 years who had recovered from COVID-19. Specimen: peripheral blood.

CDR3 residues: CASSSAKGGPAGNTIYF. The CDR3 region has the DNA TGCGCCAGCAGCTCGGCGAAGGGGGGGCCGGCTGGAAACACCATATATTTT. V is TRBV5-1 and J is TRBJ1-3; TRBD1 might be the D (6 bases). The V gene lost 3 bases and the J gene lost 2 bases, with 18 bases spanning the gap. The CDR3 sequence is 17 residues long. Germline V gene lookup returns CDR1 SGHRS and CDR2 YFSETQ.